This T cell receptor beta chain was observed in a study of liver allograft versus peripheral blood T cells. About the research overall: Liver transplant recipients had T cell receptor repertoires compared between transplanted liver and peripheral blood. Broader study findings: There were reportedly differences between T cell receptor repertoires inside liver allografts and those in peripheral blood.

The CDR3 contains 16 residues. J lost 5 bases, V lost 5 bases, and 13 bases had no gene match. Germline loops: CDR1 MNHEY, CDR2 SVGAGI. MiXCR was run by TCRdb on the reads, yielding one entry per CDR3 protein. This repertoire shows over 15,000 distinct CDR3 sequences, around a fifth found once; its top ten account for more than 9.5%. This clonotype was counted at least ten times. Its antigen is unknown. The chain has TRBV6-5 and TRBJ2-3; TRBD1 aligns across 7 bases. This TCR was recovered from a human patient who had a liver transplant. Some T cells may be transferred from the graft donor. The CDR3 DNA reads TGTGCCAGCAGTAACAGAGGTTGGGACAGACGAGATACGCAGTATTTT. It translates to CASSNRGWDRRDTQYF.